Presented here are 3 T cell receptor beta chains from one specimen sequenced in a study of control samples from healthy donors and cancer patients. Here immunoSEQ multiplex PCR was the method, and the copy in TCRdb shows in-frame clones only, minus some. This table has around 5,100 clones, almost 85% appearing once. The sequenced sample was formalin-fixed, paraffin-embedded tissue. Source of these receptors: a female donor with lung cancer.

The CDR3 DNA follows: TGCGCCAGCAGAACTAGCGGGGGCACAGATACGCAGTATTTT. Its protein product is CASRTSGGTDTQYF. The chain recombines TRBV5-1 with TRBJ2-3, with 10 nucleotides matching TRBD2. CDR3 size: 14 residues. With 5 bases clipped from V and 1 base from J, the junction kept 1 base outside the gene matches. Germline CDR1 is SGHRS and CDR2 is YFSETQ.

The chain uses TRBV19 and TRBJ2-7; D is perhaps TRBD1 or TRBD2 (5 bases each). V was cut by 6 bases and J by 1 base, with 19 bases left in between. The CDR3 contains 16 residues. Germline V gives CDR1 LNHDA, CDR2 SQIVND (reference sequence). CDR3 sequence (DNA): TGTGCCAGTAGCGAGGGGAAGGGAGAACGGTCCTACGAGCAGTACTTC. Translated: CASSEGKGERSYEQYF.

The rearrangement links TRBV2 to TRBJ1-1; D might be TRBD1 (5 bases). Trimming took off 3 bases at V and 0 bases at J, with 8 bases between the two ends. CDR1 SNHLY and CDR2 FYNNEI come from the germline V gene. This CDR3 is 14 amino acids long. The CDR3 loop is CASSEGGLNTEAFF. The CDR3 nucleotides read TGTGCCAGCAGTGAGGGGGGGTTGAACACTGAAGCTTTCTTT.